The 23 T cell receptor beta chains reported below all come from one sample, sequenced in a study of blood T cell repertoires in COVID-19. Sequencing was performed with immunoSEQ multiplex PCR; in TCRdb, only in-frame clones are kept and a portion is missing. The sample holds over 75,000 clones, around 90% seen once. The sequenced material came from peripheral blood. The receptors derive from a human donor with active COVID-19. The donor label of this sample is uncertain.

The rearrangement joins TRBV10-3 to TRBJ2-3; TRBD1 matches at 9 bases. V shed 10 bases and J 4 bases; nucleotides not matched to a gene: 12. The CDR3 is 15 residues long. CDR1 ENHRY and CDR2 SYGVKD come from the germline V gene. CDR3 amino acids: CATGGGTGRADTQYF. The DNA for the CDR3 is TGTGCCACGGGGGGTGGGACAGGGAGGGCAGATACGCAGTATTTT.

The sample holds a few counts of this clone. This sequence joins TRBV18 and TRBJ1-1, with unresolved D. The CDR3 is 14 amino acids. Deletions cut 1 base from V and 6 bases from J, with 12 bases between. Per germline, CDR1 KGHSH and CDR2 LQKENI. DNA of the CDR3: TGTGCCAGCTCACCACAGGCCCTAGCCGCTGAAGCTTTCTTT. Its protein is CASSPQALAAEAFF.

V and J are TRBV3-1 (or the pseudogene TRBV3-2) and TRBJ1-2; 7 bases fit TRBD1. The V gene end was trimmed by 5 bases and the J gene end by 7 bases; junction bases not matched to a gene: 7. CDR1 and CDR2 (germline): LGHDT, YNNKEL (reference sequence). The CDR3 spans 13 residues. The CDR3 DNA reads as TGTGCCAGCAGCACAAAGGGGGCCGGTGGCTACACCTTC. Translated: CASSTKGAGGYTF.

The rearrangement joins TRBV7-9 to TRBJ2-5; 8 bases fit TRBD2. V shed 1 base and J 1 base; nucleotides not matched to a gene: 5. This CDR3 is built from 16 residues. CDR1 is SEHNR, CDR2 FQNEAQ, per germline (reference sequence). The CDR3 protein is CASSLVRTSLQETQYF. The CDR3 bases are TGTGCCAGCAGCTTAGTAAGGACTAGCCTCCAAGAGACCCAGTACTTC.

This clone was counted once. The chain combines TRBV5-8 with TRBJ1-6, with unresolved D. Germline CDR1 SGHTS, CDR2 YDEGEE. The CDR3 consists of 17 residues. V was cut by 2 bases and J by 7 bases, with 19 bases left in between. CDR3 protein: CASSLGRITTGNSPLHF. In DNA, the CDR3 is TGTGCCAGCAGCTTAGGCAGAATAACAACCGGGAATTCACCCCTCCACTTT.

As for this clone: Distinct nucleotide sequences in the sample also encode this CDR3. V and J are TRBV24-1 and TRBJ2-1, with D perhaps TRBD1 (6 bases). This CDR3 is 15 amino acids long. The V gene's germline CDR1 is KGHDR and CDR2 SFDVKD. V was trimmed by 2 bases and J by 1 base, leaving 8 bases between them. The CDR3: CATSDSGVSYNEQFF. DNA for the CDR3: TGTGCCACCAGTGATTCAGGGGTTTCCTACAATGAGCAGTTCTTC.

This clone appeared a single time. V is TRBV7-3 and J is TRBJ2-1, with TRBD2 matching over 11 bases. With 3 bases clipped from V and 0 bases from J, the junction kept 4 bases outside the gene matches. This CDR3 has 17 amino acids. In germline, CDR1 is SGHTA, CDR2 FQGTGA. This chain's CDR3 is CASSFTLAGVSYNEQFF. CDR3 DNA sequence: TGTGCCAGCAGCTTCACACTAGCGGGGGTCTCCTACAATGAGCAGTTCTTC.

Turning to this clone: Relative to the germline gene, one junction end is altered; a read error may explain this. This chain uses TRBV7-7 with TRBJ2-7, with TRBD1 matching over 8 bases. Germline V CDR1 and CDR2: SSHAT, FNYEAQ (reference sequence). This CDR3 region has 16 residues. CDR3 bases: TGTGCTAGCAGCTTAGAGGGGGGACAGGACTCCTACGAGCAGTACTTC. Its protein product is CASSLEGGQDSYEQYF.

V gene TRBV6-4 combines with J gene TRBJ1-1; tentative D call: TRBD1 (6 bases). The germline gives CDR1 MRHNA, CDR2 SNTAGT. The CDR3 loop spans 16 amino acids. The V end was cut by 1 base, the J end by 4 bases, with 16 bases between. The CDR3: CASSDFGGRGATEAFF. The CDR3 coding sequence is TGTGCCAGCAGTGACTTTGGTGGCAGGGGTGCCACTGAAGCTTTCTTT.

This clone has a handful of counts. V and J are TRBV6-1 and TRBJ1-2, with TRBD1 as a possible D gene (5 bases). The germline CDR1 and CDR2 sequences are MNHNS and SASEGT. The CDR3 is made up of 14 amino acids. The V gene lost 0 bases and the J gene lost 7 bases, with 12 bases spanning the gap. The CDR3 sequence: CASSEAPDISGYTF. Here the CDR3 DNA reads TGTGCCAGCAGTGAAGCGCCGGACATTTCTGGCTACACCTTC.

This clone occurred once. This sequence joins TRBV6-2 or TRBV6-3 and TRBJ2-5; D remains ambiguous. Per germline, CDR1 MNHEY and CDR2 SVGEGT. The germline V and J ends were trimmed by 5 bases and 7 bases, with 11 bases remaining between them. This CDR3 region has 12 residues. The CDR3 coding sequence is TGTGCCAGCAGTACCATCGGTGTGACCCAGTACTTC. This encodes CASSTIGVTQYF.

This chain links TRBV12-3 or TRBV12-4 with TRBJ1-2, with TRBD1 as a possible D gene (5 bases). The CDR3 length is 13 residues. V dropped 1 base and J dropped 5 bases, with 8 bases sitting between them. CDR3: CASSLGTTYGYTF. The DNA for the CDR3 is TGTGCCAGCAGTTTAGGGACAACATATGGCTACACCTTC.

The gene calls are TRBV6-1 and TRBJ1-4; D not certain. V was clipped by 0 bases and J by 8 bases, with 4 bases between them. The CDR3 spans 12 residues. Germline values: CDR1 MNHNS, CDR2 SASEGT. CDR3 loop: CASSEAGEKLFF. The CDR3 DNA reads TGTGCCAGCAGTGAAGCTGGCGAAAAACTGTTTTTT.

The V call is TRBV11-1, the J call TRBJ2-5, with D maybe TRBD1 (7 bases). This CDR3 has 16 residues. The germline V and J ends were trimmed by 6 bases and 3 bases, with 20 bases remaining between them. CDR1 is SGHAT and CDR2 is FQDESV in the germline V gene (reference sequence). The CDR3 region has the DNA TGTGCCAGCAGTTATCGCAGGGGGACTGCGAAAGAGACCCAGTACTTC. Amino acid sequence: CASSYRRGTAKETQYF.

The gene calls are TRBV7-8 and TRBJ1-1; D is perhaps TRBD1 (5 bases). This CDR3 has 17 residues. Trimming shortened V by 4 bases and J by 5 bases, and 23 bases separated the two germline ends. Per the germline V gene, CDR1 is SGHVS and CDR2 is FQNEAQ. In nucleotides, the CDR3 is TGTGCCAGCAGCTCGACCATTTGGGGGGGGGAGCTAACTGAAGCTTTCTTT. It specifies CASSSTIWGGELTEAFF.

CDR3 loop: CASSINNYGYTF. In DNA, the CDR3 is TGTGCCAGTAGTATTAATAACTATGGCTACACCTTC. This chain joins TRBV19 and TRBJ1-2; D is undetermined. From germline, CDR1 is LNHDA and CDR2 SQIVND (reference sequence). The germline V and J ends were trimmed by 3 bases and 1 base, with 3 bases remaining between them. The CDR3 runs 12 residues.

The chain couples TRBV4-1 to TRBJ2-2; the match to TRBD2 covers 9 bases. CDR1 is MGHRA, CDR2 YSYEKL, per germline. J was trimmed by 2 bases and V by 0 bases; bases with no gene match: 7. The CDR3 consists of 18 residues. Here the CDR3 reads CASSQEAERGDNTGELFF. As DNA, the CDR3 is TGCGCCAGCAGCCAAGAGGCGGAGCGGGGGGACAACACCGGGGAGCTGTTTTTT.

The CDR3 here is CASMISTGTYEQYF. The CDR3 nucleotides are TGTGCCAGCATGATATCTACGGGGACCTACGAGCAGTACTTC. V and J are TRBV28 and TRBJ2-7; tentative D call: TRBD2 (5 bases). With 7 bases removed from V and 2 bases from J, the gap between germline ends came to 15 bases. Germline loops: CDR1 MDHEN, CDR2 SYDVKM. This CDR3 has 14 amino acids.

A single count supports this clone. This chain joins TRBV14 and TRBJ2-5; 8 bases are shared with TRBD2. Losses at the gene ends were 4 bases for V and 0 bases for J; bases not matched to a gene: 7. The germline V gene encodes CDR1 SGHDN and CDR2 FVKESK. The CDR3 runs to 16 residues. CDR3 sequence reads: CASSLDERGHQETQYF. For the CDR3, the DNA is TGTGCCAGCAGCCTTGATGAGCGGGGGCACCAAGAGACCCAGTACTTC.

The rearrangement joins TRBV2 to TRBJ2-2; 7 positions match TRBD1. After removal of 6 bases from V and 0 bases from J, the junction contained 1 base not matched to a gene. This CDR3 is 14 amino acids long. Germline V gives CDR1 SNHLY, CDR2 FYNNEI. In nucleotides, the CDR3 is TGTGCCAGCAGAGGGACAGCGAACACCGGGGAGCTGTTTTTT. It specifies CASRGTANTGELFF.

J is TRBJ2-4 and V is TRBV2; TRBD1 is a possible D gene (5 bases). Germline CDR1 is SNHLY and CDR2 is FYNNEI. V was trimmed by 6 bases and J by 5 bases, leaving 14 bases between them. The CDR3 has 14 residues. CDR3 residues: CASRLGQHQNIQYF. CDR3 DNA: TGTGCCAGCAGGTTGGGGCAGCATCAAAACATTCAGTACTTC.

The chain joins TRBV6-2 or TRBV6-3 to TRBJ1-1; a weak D match, TRBD1 (6 bases). Germline V gives CDR1 MNHEY, CDR2 SVGEGT. The CDR3 is 16 amino acids. The V end lost 4 bases, the J end lost 1 base, and 16 bases lay between the germline ends. The CDR3 sequence is CASSWDTFFTNTEAFF. The CDR3, as DNA: TGTGCCAGCAGTTGGGACACCTTCTTTACGAACACTGAAGCTTTCTTT.

This sequence joins TRBV13 and TRBJ1-1; TRBD1 might be the D (6 bases). The CDR3 has 15 residues. Germline V gene data show CDR1 as PRHDT and CDR2 as FYEKMQ (reference sequence). Trimming took off 5 bases at V and 3 bases at J, with 16 bases between the two ends. The CDR3 coding sequence is TGTGCCAGCAGCCATTCATCAGGGGCGTACACTGAAGCTTTCTTT. This codes for CASSHSSGAYTEAFF.